These 11 T cell receptor beta chains came from one sample sequenced in a study of beta chain features in type 1 diabetes. Of the isolated RNA, all was reverse transcribed, and so the sequenced material was expressed TCRB transcripts. Only in-frame clones appear in the TCRdb table, and some are missing; sequencing was by immunoSEQ multiplex PCR. The sample contains about 140,000 clones, roughly 10% of which appear only once. Sequenced sample: central memory CD4+ T cells from blood. The source of these receptors is a woman aged 40 to 50 in good health.

This clone was found a few times. This sequence joins TRBV5-1 and TRBJ1-1; D unclear. CDR3 length: 13 residues. Germline CDR1 and CDR2: SGHRS and YFSETQ. Deletions cut 5 bases from V and 1 base from J, with 9 bases between. In DNA, the CDR3 is TGCGCCAGCAGAATCGGGGAGAACACTGAAGCTTTCTTT. This gives the protein CASRIGENTEAFF.

Only a few counts were recorded for this clone. This chain links TRBV7-2 with TRBJ1-1, with TRBD1 identical over 9 bases. Unmatched junction bases numbered 5, after V lost 5 bases and J lost 1 base. CDR3 length equals 15 residues. Per the germline V gene, CDR1 is SGHTA and CDR2 is FQGNSA. DNA of the CDR3: TGTGCCAGCAGCCCTAGACAGGGGGGGAACACTGAAGCTTTCTTT. Translation: CASSPRQGGNTEAFF.

This chain joins TRBV14 and TRBJ2-3; D gene unclear. This CDR3 contains 18 residues. V dropped 0 bases and J dropped 2 bases, with 18 bases sitting between them. Germline CDR1 SGHDN, CDR2 FVKESK. DNA of the CDR3: TGTGCCAGCAGCCAAGACCCAAGAGTAGCCCTCTACACAGATACGCAGTATTTT. As protein: CASSQDPRVALYTDTQYF. The whole variable domain, remainder taken from reference TRBV14 and TRBJ2-3, is EAGVTQFPSHSVIEKGQTVTLRCDPISGHDNLYWYRRVMGKEIKFLLHFVKESKQDESGMPNNRFLAERTGGTYSTLKVQPAELEDSGVYFCASSQDPRVALYTDTQYFGPGTRLTVL.

The J gene is TRBJ1-2, the V gene TRBV7-2; no definite D call. CDR1 is SGHTA and CDR2 is FQGNSA in the germline V gene. This CDR3 region has 14 residues. V lost 3 bases, J lost 5 bases, and 13 bases lay in between. The CDR3, as DNA: TGTGCCAGCAGCTTCGGCGGTGGAAATTATGGCTACACCTTC. It codes for CASSFGGGNYGYTF.

This clone was counted only a few times. The junction departs from the called germline gene at one end, perhaps through a read error. The chain joins TRBV28 to TRBJ1-2; 7 positions match TRBD1. Germline V gene sequence: CDR1 MDHEN, CDR2 SYDVKM. The length of the CDR3 is 13 residues. The CDR3 spells CASTQDRTARGDF. Written as DNA, the CDR3 is TGTGCCAGCACCCAGGACAGGACTGCAAGGGGCGACTTC.

This clone was counted between two and nine times. The rearrangement joins TRBV15 to TRBJ2-3; 8 nucleotides agree with TRBD2. Germline loops: CDR1 LNHNV, CDR2 YYDKDF (reference sequence). Germline trimming cut 9 bases from V and 3 bases from J; bases unmatched to any gene: 11. The CDR3 consists of 15 residues. The CDR3 spells CATTTGTSLTDTQYF. In DNA, the CDR3 is TGTGCCACTACCACCGGGACTAGTTTAACAGATACGCAGTATTTT.

This clone was recorded a few times. The chain couples TRBV19 to TRBJ1-2; 9 positions agree with TRBD1. Germline trimming cut 6 bases from V and 4 bases from J; bases unmatched to any gene: 15. Germline V CDR1 and CDR2: LNHDA, SQIVND (reference sequence). The CDR3 is 17 amino acids. The CDR3 bases are TGTGCCAGTAGGGTCGTTTCCGGACAGGGGATACGCTATGGCTACACCTTC. Encoded protein: CASRVVSGQGIRYGYTF.

The chain has TRBV5-1 and TRBJ1-2; D is uncertain. This CDR3 contains 15 residues. CDR1 and CDR2 from the germline V gene are SGHRS and YFSETQ. The V end lost 3 bases, the J end lost 6 bases, and 18 bases lay between the germline ends. The CDR3 loop reads CASSSTWGGFNGYTF. CDR3 sequence (DNA): TGCGCCAGCAGCTCGACCTGGGGAGGGTTCAATGGCTACACCTTC.

The J gene is TRBJ1-6, the V gene TRBV4-3, with D tentatively TRBD1 (6 bases). Germline V gene sequence: CDR1 LGHNA, CDR2 YSLEER. CDR3 length equals 14 residues. The germline V and J ends were trimmed by 4 bases and 8 bases, with 12 bases remaining between them. As DNA, the CDR3 is TGCGCCAGCAGCCGAGCGGGGGCGGATTCACCCCTCCACTTT. It is translated as CASSRAGADSPLHF.

The rearrangement links TRBV6-1 to TRBJ2-3, with D possibly TRBD2 on 5 matching bases. V was pared by 3 bases and J by 2 bases, with 6 bases between. Germline CDR1 MNHNS, CDR2 SASEGT. The CDR3 contains 13 residues. CDR3 nucleotides: TGTGCCAGCAGTGACGGGAACACAGATACGCAGTATTTT. Translating it yields CASSDGNTDTQYF.

The chain couples TRBV7-8 to TRBJ2-3; 14 bases are a match to TRBD2. Germline CDR1 SGHVS, CDR2 FQNEAQ. The CDR3 extends over 17 amino acids. V lost 5 bases, J lost 11 bases, and 15 bases stayed unmatched. The CDR3 loop reads CASSPIGLAGGGWGQYF. CDR3 sequence (DNA): TGTGCCAGCAGCCCCATCGGACTAGCGGGGGGTGGGTGGGGGCAGTATTTT.